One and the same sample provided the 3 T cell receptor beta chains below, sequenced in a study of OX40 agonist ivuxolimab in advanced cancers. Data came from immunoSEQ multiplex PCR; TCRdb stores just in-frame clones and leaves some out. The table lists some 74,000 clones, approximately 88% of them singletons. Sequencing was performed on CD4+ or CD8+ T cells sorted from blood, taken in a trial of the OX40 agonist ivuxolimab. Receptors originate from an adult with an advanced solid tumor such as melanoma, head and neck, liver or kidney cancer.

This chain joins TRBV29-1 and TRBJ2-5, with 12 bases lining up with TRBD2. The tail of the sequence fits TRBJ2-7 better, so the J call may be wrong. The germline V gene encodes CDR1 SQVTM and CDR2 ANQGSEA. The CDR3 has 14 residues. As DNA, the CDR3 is TGCAGCGTCGCATCAACTAGCGGGAGGACCGAGCAGTACTTC. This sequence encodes CSVASTSGRTEQYF.

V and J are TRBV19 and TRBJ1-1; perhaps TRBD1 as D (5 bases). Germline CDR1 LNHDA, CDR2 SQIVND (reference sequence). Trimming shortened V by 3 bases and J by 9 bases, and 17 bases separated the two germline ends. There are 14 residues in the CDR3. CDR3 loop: CASSMIQVRGKAFF. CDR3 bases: TGTGCCAGTAGTATGATACAGGTGCGGGGGAAAGCTTTCTTT.

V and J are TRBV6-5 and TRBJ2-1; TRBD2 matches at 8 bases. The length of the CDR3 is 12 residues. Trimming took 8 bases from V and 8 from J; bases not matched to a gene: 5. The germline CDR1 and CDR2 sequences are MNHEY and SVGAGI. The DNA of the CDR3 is TGTGCCAGCTTGAGCGGGAGAGATGAGCAGTTCTTC. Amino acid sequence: CASLSGRDEQFF.